This entry lists 7 T cell receptor beta chains sequenced from one sample in a study of CD8+ T cells in alopecia areata. Using CD4, CD8alpha, NKG2D, NKG2ACE and other markers, pooled cutaneous lymph node cells were sorted. Extracted from the samples, RNA was reverse transcribed into cDNA to serve as the sequencing template. Produced via immunoSEQ multiplex PCR; TCRdb's table is partial and in-frame only. Listed for the sample are about 300,000 clones, none seen a single time. Sequenced material: CD4+ T cells sorted from a lymph node. All receptors derive from a C3H/HeJ mouse with alopecia areata. Strain MHC haplotype: H2-k.

This clone has just a few counts. Germline and genes here are mouse. The missing CDR3 end, 3 residues past where the read stops, is filled in from the germline J gene. The V and J genes are TRBV1 and TRBJ1-6; possible D gene TRBD1, 5 bases. TRBJ1-6 falls under the ORF class, with uncertain function. The CDR3 spans 14 residues. Germline CDR1 reads NSQYPW; CDR2 reads LRSPGD (reference sequence). Deletions cut 5 bases from V and 3 bases from J, with 8 bases between. CDR3 DNA (partial): TGCACCTGCAGTCGACAGTACTATAATTCGCCC. It yields the protein CTCSRQYYNSP. The complete CDR3 reads CTCSRQYYNSPLYF.

This clone was counted a few times. The germline and genes are mouse ones. The read comes to an end 4 residues before the CDR3 does, leaving the germline J gene to fill in the end. The rearrangement joins TRBV1 to TRBJ2-1, with TRBD1 identical over 9 bases. The CDR3 is 15 residues long. J gave up 3 bases and V 2 bases, and 2 bases lay outside the gene matches. CDR1 and CDR2 from the germline V gene are NSQYPW and LRSPGD (reference sequence). CDR3: CTCSARTGAYAEQFF. The CDR3 DNA, read in part, is TGCACCTGCAGTGCAAGGACAGGGGCCTATGCT.

This clone has at least ten counts. These gene names are mouse names. The sequenced fragment ends 4 residues before the CDR3 boundary, so the rest is inferred from the germline J gene. This chain uses TRBV14 with TRBJ1-2; 12 positions agree with TRBD1. Germline V lookup: CDR1 SGHDT, CDR2 FRDEAV. There are 14 residues in the CDR3. The CDR3 here is CASSLGDRGPDYTF. The covered CDR3 bases are TGTGCCAGCAGTTTGGGGGACAGGGGGCCC. Complete variable domain (other parts from reference TRBV14 and TRBJ1-2): EAGVTQSPRYAVLQEGQAVSFWCDPISGHDTLYWYQQPRDQGPQLLVYFRDEAVIDNSQLPSDRFSAVRPKGTNSTLKIQSAKQGDTATYLCASSLGDRGPDYTFGSGTRLLVI.

There are a few counts of this clone. All gene names here are mouse names. The read comes to an end 4 residues before the CDR3 does, leaving the germline J gene to fill in the end. The V call is TRBV5, the J call TRBJ1-1; D remains ambiguous. This CDR3 spans 13 amino acids. From germline, CDR1 is LGHNA and CDR2 YNLKQL (reference sequence). V gave up 1 base and J gave up 1 base, with 4 bases separating them. Here the CDR3 reads CASSQVKNTEVFF. Incomplete CDR3 DNA: TGTGCCAGCAGCCAAGTCAAAAACACA.

Turning to this clone: Mouse germline and gene names are used. With the read ending 4 residues before the CDR3 end, the germline J gene is used to fill in that end. This sample includes further DNA sequences coding for the same CDR3. The chain recombines TRBV19 with TRBJ2-3, with no clear D. Germline assignment: CDR1 FNHDT and CDR2 SITEND (reference sequence). The CDR3 length is 15 residues. V was pared by 1 base and J by 0 bases, with 9 bases between. CDR3 DNA (partial): TGTGCCAGCAGTATAAGGCAGACTAGTGCAGAA. This translates into CASSIRQTSAE. The full CDR3 protein reads CASSIRQTSAETLYF.

This clone was observed a handful of times. Each gene name is a mouse one. The read falls 4 residues short of the CDR3 end, and the missing part is taken from the germline J gene. The chain couples TRBV13-1 to TRBJ2-4; D uncertain. The CDR3 is 13 residues long. Germline loops: CDR1 NSHNY, CDR2 SYGAGN. Trimming removed 1 base at V and 2 bases at J, with 5 bases between. The CDR3 DNA, read in part, is TGTGCCAGCAGTGATCAAATTCAAAAC. Encoded protein: CASSDQIQN. The full CDR3 protein reads CASSDQIQNTLYF.

Only a few counts were recorded for this clone. Genes here carry mouse names. The read halts 4 residues ahead of the CDR3 end, with the missing end drawn from the germline J gene. V is TRBV31 and J is TRBJ1-2, with 9 bases matching TRBD1. Trimming took 1 base from V and 3 from J; bases not matched to a gene: 3. The V gene's germline CDR1 is GKSSPN and CDR2 SITVG. This CDR3 region has 14 residues. CDR3 region: CAWSPTGGHSDYTF. The DNA read from the CDR3 is TGTGCCTGGAGTCCTACAGGGGGCCACTCC.